This T cell receptor beta chain was found in a study of identical twins. Template switching (which added a universal primer site) was used, and cDNA carried unique molecular identifiers. TCRdb re-called the 5' RACE reads through MiXCR, storing one row per CDR3 protein. This table holds under 900,000 distinct CDR3 sequences, around a sixth found once. This clonotype was seen a few times. This same sample was also taken into another study, of T cells expressing NK-cell markers. That study reports: Whether expanded NKG2C+ T cell clones were HCMV-specific remained unclear.

This clonotype was sampled from a woman younger than 35 in good health. The sequencing input was PBMCs.

The CDR3 sequence: CASSLLPAGREFF. The CDR3 nucleotides read TGTGCCAGCAGCTTGCTCCCGGCGGGACGTGAGTTCTTC. V is TRBV7-2 and J is TRBJ2-1, with D maybe TRBD2 (6 bases). Per the germline V gene, CDR1 is SGHTA and CDR2 is FQGNSA. The CDR3 length is 13 residues. V lost 3 bases and J 14 bases, leaving 17 bases between the germline ends.